These 23 T cell receptor beta chains were all obtained from the same sample, sequenced in a study of monozygotic twins with inflammatory bowel disease. TCRdb reprocessed the 5' RACE reads; each CDR3 protein has one entry and no DNA is given. Reported are 300,000 to 400,000 distinct CDR3 sequences; the ten largest clones contain approximately 2%. Input material: blood. These receptors were obtained from a human donor with ulcerative colitis or Crohn's disease, or a healthy co-twin of an affected twin (not recorded which).

V usage is TRBV20-1 and J usage is TRBJ2-6. CDR1 and CDR2 (germline): DFQATT, SNEGSKA (reference sequence). The CDR3 has 14 residues. The CDR3 reads CCARDSSGANVLTF.

The rearrangement joins TRBV6-1 to TRBJ2-2. The CDR3 has 14 amino acids. Germline CDR1 is MNHNS and CDR2 is SASEGT. The CDR3 loop reads CASSEMVNTGELFF.

The V call is TRBV7-9, the J call TRBJ2-1. CDR1 and CDR2 from the germline V gene are SEHNR and FQNEAQ (reference sequence). The CDR3 runs to 13 residues. The CDR3 loop reads CASSLAFENRQFF.

V usage is TRBV7-2 and J usage is TRBJ2-7; checking the TCRdb D call of TRBD1 is not possible without DNA. The CDR3 runs to 14 residues. Germline V gene lookup returns CDR1 SGHTA and CDR2 FQGNSA. CDR3 in amino acids: CASSHGQSKYEQYF.

V is TRBV6-5 and J is TRBJ1-2. Germline values: CDR1 MNHEY, CDR2 SVGAGI. The CDR3 spans 11 residues. The CDR3 reads CASSSVEGYTF.

This chain links TRBV4-1 with TRBJ2-7; TCRdb picks TRBD1, but there is no DNA to check that call. CDR3 length: 15 amino acids. Germline CDR1 and CDR2: MGHRA and YSYEKL. CDR3 region: CASSQPGQGSYEQYF.

The rearrangement uses TRBV11-2 and TRBJ2-1; TCRdb outputs TRBD1, but without DNA this stays unchecked. CDR3 length: 14 amino acids. The germline V gene encodes CDR1 SGHAT and CDR2 FQNNGV. The CDR3: CASSLGGPGGEQFF.

The chain has TRBV7-6 and TRBJ2-7. The length of the CDR3 is 13 residues. CDR1 is SGHVS, CDR2 FNYEAQ, per germline. This CDR3 reads CASSLAETTEQYF.

The chain recombines TRBV27 with TRBJ1-1; TCRdb lists TRBD1, though no DNA is available to test this call. Germline values: CDR1 MNHEY, CDR2 SMNVEV (reference sequence). The CDR3 runs to 14 residues. Here the CDR3 reads CASGNRGSGTEAFF.

This chain links TRBV20-1 with TRBJ2-3. Germline V gene lookup returns CDR1 DFQATT and CDR2 SNEGSKA (reference sequence). The CDR3 spans 14 residues. The CDR3 protein is CRPHTATGTDTQYF.

The rearrangement uses TRBV6-1 and TRBJ1-2. Germline assignment: CDR1 MNHNS and CDR2 SASEGT. This CDR3 region has 12 residues. The CDR3 protein is CASSEGAYGYTF.

The chain is built from TRBV7-9 and TRBJ1-1. Germline values: CDR1 SEHNR, CDR2 FQNEAQ (reference sequence). The CDR3 is made up of 12 amino acids. The chain's CDR3 is CASSSSGRRAFF.

The rearrangement uses TRBV29-1 and TRBJ2-1; absent DNA, TCRdb's TRBD1 call cannot be checked. Germline V gives CDR1 SQVTM, CDR2 ANQGSEA. The CDR3 has 13 residues. The CDR3 is CSVGTGNYNEQFF.

V usage is TRBV7-2 and J usage is TRBJ2-7; TCRdb proposes TRBD1, but this gene call is untestable without DNA. The CDR3 totals 14 residues. The germline V gene has CDR1 SGHTA and CDR2 FQGNSA. The CDR3 region is CASSLGGQYYEQYF.

CDR3: CASTGQTRNYGYTF. This chain connects TRBV2 to TRBJ1-2; the TCRdb D gene call, TRBD1, has no DNA to confirm it. Germline assignment: CDR1 SNHLY and CDR2 FYNNEI. CDR3 length: 14 amino acids.

The rearrangement links TRBV9 to TRBJ2-7; TCRdb names TRBD1, which stays unverified in the absence of DNA. Germline lookup yields CDR1 SGDLS and CDR2 YYNGEE. The CDR3 has 15 residues. The CDR3 protein is CASSAVGRTPGEQYF.

The chain combines TRBV24-1 with TRBJ2-5; TCRdb gives TRBD2 as the D gene, but with no DNA this cannot be confirmed. There are 15 residues in the CDR3. In germline, CDR1 is KGHDR, CDR2 SFDVKD. The CDR3 sequence: CATSDSGLRAETQYF.

The rearrangement links TRBV5-1 to TRBJ2-1; TCRdb lists TRBD1, though no DNA is available to test this call. This CDR3 is built from 13 residues. Germline V gives CDR1 SGHRS, CDR2 YFSETQ. CDR3 loop: CASSSPMGHEEFF.

The V and J genes are TRBV20-1 and TRBJ1-5; checking the TCRdb D call of TRBD1 is not possible without DNA. Germline V gene data show CDR1 as DFQATT and CDR2 as SNEGSKA (reference sequence). This CDR3 is built from 16 residues. The CDR3 region is CSAPGQGAYSNQPQHF.

The chain recombines TRBV25-1 with TRBJ2-1; no DNA is available, so the TRBD1 call from TCRdb remains unchecked. Germline V gene sequence: CDR1 MGHDK, CDR2 SYGVNS. This CDR3 spans 13 amino acids. This CDR3 reads CASHNDRNNEQFF. The full variable domain, completed using reference TRBV25-1 and TRBJ2-1, is EADIYQTPRYLVIGTGKKITLECSQTMGHDKMYWYQQDPGMELHLIHYSYGVNSTEKGDLSSESTVSRIRTEHFPLTLESARPSHTSQYLCASHNDRNNEQFFGPGTRLTVL.

This sequence joins TRBV4-1 and TRBJ1-1; checking the TCRdb D call of TRBD1 is not possible without DNA. Germline loops: CDR1 MGHRA, CDR2 YSYEKL. There are 16 residues in the CDR3. CDR3 loop: CASSPLYRPVDTEAFF.

This rearrangement joins TRBV6-5 to TRBJ2-7. CDR1 is MNHEY, CDR2 SVGAGI, per germline. This CDR3 is built from 13 residues. CDR3 region: CASSYERNNEQYF.

V and J are TRBV7-2 and TRBJ2-2; TCRdb's D call, TRBD2, is unchecked because there is no DNA. CDR1 is SGHTA, CDR2 FQGNSA, per germline. This CDR3 region has 15 residues. CDR3: CASSRAGLNTGELFF.